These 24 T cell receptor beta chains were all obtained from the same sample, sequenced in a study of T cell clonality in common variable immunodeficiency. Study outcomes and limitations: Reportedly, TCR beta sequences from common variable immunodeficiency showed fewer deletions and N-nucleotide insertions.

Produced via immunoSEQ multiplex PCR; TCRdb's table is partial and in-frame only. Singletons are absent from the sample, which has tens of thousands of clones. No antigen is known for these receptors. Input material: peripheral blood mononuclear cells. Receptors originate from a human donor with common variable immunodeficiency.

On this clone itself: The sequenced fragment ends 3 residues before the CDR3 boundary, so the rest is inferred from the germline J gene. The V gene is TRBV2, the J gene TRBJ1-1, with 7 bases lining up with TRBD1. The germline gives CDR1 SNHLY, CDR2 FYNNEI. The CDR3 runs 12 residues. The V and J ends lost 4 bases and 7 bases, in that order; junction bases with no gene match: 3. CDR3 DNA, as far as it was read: TGTGCCAGCAGTGCAACAGGGGTTGAA. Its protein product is CASSATGVE. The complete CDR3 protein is CASSATGVEAFF.

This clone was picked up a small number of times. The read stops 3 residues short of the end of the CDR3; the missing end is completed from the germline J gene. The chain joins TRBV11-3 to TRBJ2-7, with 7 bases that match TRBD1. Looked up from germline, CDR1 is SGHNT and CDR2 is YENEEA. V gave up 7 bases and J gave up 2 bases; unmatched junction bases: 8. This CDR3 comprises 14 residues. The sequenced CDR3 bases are TGTGCCAGCATAGGGGGACAGCGAACCTACGAG. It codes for CASIGGQRTYE. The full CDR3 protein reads CASIGGQRTYEQYF.

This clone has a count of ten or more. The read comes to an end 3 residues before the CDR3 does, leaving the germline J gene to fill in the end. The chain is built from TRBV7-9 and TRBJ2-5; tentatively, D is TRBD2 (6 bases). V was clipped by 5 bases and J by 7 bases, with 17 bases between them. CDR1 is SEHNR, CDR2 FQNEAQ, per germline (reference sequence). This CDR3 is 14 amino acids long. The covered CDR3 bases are TGTGCCAGCAGCATGCAAGGTCTGGGGGGGACC. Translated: CASSMQGLGGT. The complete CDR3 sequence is CASSMQGLGGTQYF.

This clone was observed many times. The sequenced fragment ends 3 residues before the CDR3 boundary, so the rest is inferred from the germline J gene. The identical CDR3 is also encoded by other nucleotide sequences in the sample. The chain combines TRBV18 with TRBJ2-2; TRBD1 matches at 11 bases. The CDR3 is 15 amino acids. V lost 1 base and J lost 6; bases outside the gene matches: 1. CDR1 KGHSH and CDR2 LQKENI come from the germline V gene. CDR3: CASSPRDRGSGELFF. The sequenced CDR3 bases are TGTGCCAGCTCACCACGGGACAGGGGGTCCGGGGAG.

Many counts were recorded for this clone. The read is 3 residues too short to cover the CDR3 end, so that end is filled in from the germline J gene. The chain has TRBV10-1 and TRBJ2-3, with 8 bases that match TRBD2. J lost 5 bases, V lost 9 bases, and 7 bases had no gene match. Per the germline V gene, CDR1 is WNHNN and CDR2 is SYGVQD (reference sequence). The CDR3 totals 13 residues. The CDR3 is CARSSGREDTQYF. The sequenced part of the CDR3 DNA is TGCGCCAGATCGAGCGGGAGAGAAGATACG.

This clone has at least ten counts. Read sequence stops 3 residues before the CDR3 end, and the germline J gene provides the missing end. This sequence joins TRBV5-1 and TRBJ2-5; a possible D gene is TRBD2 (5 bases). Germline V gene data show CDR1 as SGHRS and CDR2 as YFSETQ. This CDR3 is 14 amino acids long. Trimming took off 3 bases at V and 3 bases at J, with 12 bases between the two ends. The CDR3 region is CASSWNRGKETQYF. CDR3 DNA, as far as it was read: TGCGCCAGCAGCTGGAATCGGGGTAAAGAGACC.

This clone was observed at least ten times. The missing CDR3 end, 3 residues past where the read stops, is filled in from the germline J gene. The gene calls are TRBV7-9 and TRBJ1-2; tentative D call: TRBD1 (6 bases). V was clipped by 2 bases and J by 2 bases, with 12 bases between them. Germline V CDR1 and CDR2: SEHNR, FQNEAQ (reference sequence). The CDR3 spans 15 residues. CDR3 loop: CASSLSYRENYGYTF. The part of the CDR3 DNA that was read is TGTGCCAGCAGCTTATCGTACAGGGAGAACTATGGC.

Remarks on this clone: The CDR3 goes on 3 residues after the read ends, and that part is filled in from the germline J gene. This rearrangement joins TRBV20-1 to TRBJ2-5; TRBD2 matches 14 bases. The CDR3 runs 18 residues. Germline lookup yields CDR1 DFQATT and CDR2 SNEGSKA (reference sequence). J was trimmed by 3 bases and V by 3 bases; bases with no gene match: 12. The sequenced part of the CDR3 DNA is TGCAGTGCTAGGGAGGGACTAGCGGGAGATTGGGCAAAAGAGACC. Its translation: CSAREGLAGDWAKET. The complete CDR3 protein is CSAREGLAGDWAKETQYF.

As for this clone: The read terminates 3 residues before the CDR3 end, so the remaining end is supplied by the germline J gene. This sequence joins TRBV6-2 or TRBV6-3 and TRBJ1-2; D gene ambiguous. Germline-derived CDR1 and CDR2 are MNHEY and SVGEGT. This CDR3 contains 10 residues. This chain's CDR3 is CASDPGGYTF. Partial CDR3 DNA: TGTGCCAGCGACCCGGGGGGC.

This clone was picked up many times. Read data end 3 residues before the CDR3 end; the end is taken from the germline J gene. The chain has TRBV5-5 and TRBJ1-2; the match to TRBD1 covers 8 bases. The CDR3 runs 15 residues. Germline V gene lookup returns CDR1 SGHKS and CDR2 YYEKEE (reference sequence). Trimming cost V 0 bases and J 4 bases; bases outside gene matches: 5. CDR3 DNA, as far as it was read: TGTGCCAGCAGCTTGGCGGGACAGGTCCTCTATGGC. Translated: CASSLAGQVLYG. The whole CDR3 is CASSLAGQVLYGYTF. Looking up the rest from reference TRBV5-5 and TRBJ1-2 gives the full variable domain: DAGVTQSPTHLIKTRGQQVTLRCSPISGHKSVSWYQQVLGQGPQFIFQYYEKEERGRGNFPDRFSARQFPNYSSELNVNALLLGDSALYLCASSLAGQVLYGYTFGSGTRLTVV.

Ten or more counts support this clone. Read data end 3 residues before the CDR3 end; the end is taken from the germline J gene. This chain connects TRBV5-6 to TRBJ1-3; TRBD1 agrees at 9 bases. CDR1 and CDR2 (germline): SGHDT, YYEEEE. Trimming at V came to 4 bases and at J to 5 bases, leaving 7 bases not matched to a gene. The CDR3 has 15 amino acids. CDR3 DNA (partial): TGTGCCAGCAGCATCGGGACAGGGAAGCGAAACACC. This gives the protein CASSIGTGKRNT. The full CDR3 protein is CASSIGTGKRNTIYF.

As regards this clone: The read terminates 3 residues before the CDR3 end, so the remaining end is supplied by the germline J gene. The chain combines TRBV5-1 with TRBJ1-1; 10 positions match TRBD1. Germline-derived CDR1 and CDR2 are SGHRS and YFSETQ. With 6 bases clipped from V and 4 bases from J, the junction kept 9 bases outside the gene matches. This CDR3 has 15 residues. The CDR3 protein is CASTLGTGATTEAFF. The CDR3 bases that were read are TGCGCCAGCACCCTCGGGACAGGGGCGACCACTGAA.

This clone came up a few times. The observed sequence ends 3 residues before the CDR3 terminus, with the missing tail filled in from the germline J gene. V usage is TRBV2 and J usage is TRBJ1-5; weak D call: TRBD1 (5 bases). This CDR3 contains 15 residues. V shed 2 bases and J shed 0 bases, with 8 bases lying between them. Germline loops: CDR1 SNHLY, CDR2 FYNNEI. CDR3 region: CASSERQSSNQPQHF. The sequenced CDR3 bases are TGTGCCAGCAGTGAAAGACAGAGTAGCAATCAGCCC.

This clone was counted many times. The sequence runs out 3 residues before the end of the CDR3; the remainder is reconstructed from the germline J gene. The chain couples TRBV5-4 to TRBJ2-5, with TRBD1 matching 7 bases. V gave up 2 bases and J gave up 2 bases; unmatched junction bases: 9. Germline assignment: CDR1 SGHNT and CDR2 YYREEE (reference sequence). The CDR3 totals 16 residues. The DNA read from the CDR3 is TGTGCCAGCAGCTTAAAAACCGGGACAGTACAAGAGACC. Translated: CASSLKTGTVQET. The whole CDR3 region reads CASSLKTGTVQETQYF.

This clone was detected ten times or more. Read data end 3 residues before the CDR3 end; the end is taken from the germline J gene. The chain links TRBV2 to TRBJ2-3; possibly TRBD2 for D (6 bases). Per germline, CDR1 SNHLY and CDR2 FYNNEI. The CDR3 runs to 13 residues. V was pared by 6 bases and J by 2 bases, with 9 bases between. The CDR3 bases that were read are TGTGCCAGCAGGCGGGGACCCACAGATACG. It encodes CASRRGPTDT. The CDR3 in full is CASRRGPTDTQYF.

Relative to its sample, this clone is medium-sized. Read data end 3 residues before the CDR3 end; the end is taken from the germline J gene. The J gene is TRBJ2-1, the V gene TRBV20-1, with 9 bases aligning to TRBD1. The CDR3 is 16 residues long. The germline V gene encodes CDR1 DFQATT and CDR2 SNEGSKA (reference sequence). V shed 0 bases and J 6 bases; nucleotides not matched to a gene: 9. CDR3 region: CSARDKDRGSFNEQFF. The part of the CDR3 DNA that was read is TGCAGTGCTAGAGACAAGGACAGGGGTAGTTTCAATGAG.

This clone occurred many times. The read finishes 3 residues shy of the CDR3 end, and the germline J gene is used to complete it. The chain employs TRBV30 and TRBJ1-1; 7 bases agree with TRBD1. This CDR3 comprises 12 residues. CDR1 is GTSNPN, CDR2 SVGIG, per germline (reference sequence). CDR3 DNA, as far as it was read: TGTGCCTGGAGTAAGGGGGCCGGCGGA. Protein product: CAWSKGAGG. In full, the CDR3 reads CAWSKGAGGAFF.

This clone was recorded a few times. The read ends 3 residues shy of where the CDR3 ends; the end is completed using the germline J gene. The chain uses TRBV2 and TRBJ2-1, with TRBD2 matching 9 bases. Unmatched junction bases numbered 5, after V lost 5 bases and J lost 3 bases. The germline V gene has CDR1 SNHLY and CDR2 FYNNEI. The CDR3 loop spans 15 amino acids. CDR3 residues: CASSFSGGGYNEQFF. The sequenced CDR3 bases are TGTGCCAGCAGTTTTAGCGGGGGAGGCTACAATGAG.

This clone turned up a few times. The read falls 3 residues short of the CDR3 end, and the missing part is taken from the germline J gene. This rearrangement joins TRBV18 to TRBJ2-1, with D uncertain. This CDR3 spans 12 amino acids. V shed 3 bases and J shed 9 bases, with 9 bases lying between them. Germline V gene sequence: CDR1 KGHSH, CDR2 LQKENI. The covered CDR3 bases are TGTGCCAGCTCACCCGAAAGGGTTGAG. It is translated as CASSPERVE. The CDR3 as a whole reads CASSPERVEQFF. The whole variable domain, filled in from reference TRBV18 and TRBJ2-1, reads NAGVMQNPRHLVRRRGQEARLRCSPMKGHSHVYWYRQLPEEGLKFMVYLQKENIIDESGMPKERFSAEFPKEGPSILRIQQVVRGDSAAYFCASSPERVEQFFGPGTRLTVL.

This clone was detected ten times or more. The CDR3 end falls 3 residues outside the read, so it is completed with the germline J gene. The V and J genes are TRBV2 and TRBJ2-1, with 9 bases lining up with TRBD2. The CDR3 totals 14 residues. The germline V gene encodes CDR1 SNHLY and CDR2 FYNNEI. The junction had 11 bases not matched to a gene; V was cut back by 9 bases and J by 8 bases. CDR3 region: CASSGSVGADEQFF. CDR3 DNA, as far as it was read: TGTGCCAGTAGCGGGAGCGTTGGGGCCGATGAG.

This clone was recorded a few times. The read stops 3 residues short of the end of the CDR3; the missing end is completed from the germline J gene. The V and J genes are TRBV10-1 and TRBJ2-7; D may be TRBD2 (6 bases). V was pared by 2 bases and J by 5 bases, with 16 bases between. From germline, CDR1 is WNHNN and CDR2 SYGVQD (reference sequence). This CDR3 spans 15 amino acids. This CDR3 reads CASSESSAGKNEQYF. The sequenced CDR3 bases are TGCGCCAGCAGTGAGAGCTCGGCGGGGAAGAACGAG.

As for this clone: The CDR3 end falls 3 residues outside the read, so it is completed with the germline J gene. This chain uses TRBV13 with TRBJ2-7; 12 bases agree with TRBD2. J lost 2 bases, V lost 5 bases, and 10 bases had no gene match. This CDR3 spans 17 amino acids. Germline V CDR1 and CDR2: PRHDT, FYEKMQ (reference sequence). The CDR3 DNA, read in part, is TGTGCCAGCAGCCCGATGGGGCTAGCGGGAGGGCCCTACGAG. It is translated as CASSPMGLAGGPYE. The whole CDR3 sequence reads CASSPMGLAGGPYEQYF.

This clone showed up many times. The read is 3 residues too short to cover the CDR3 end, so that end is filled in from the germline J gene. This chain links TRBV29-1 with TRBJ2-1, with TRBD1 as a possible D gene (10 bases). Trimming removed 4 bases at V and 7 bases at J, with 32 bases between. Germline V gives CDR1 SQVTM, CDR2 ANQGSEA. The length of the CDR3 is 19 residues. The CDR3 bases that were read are TGCAGCGTTGGGTCCGGGACAGGGGCGTTAGCGGGAGTGGAAAATGAG. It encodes CSVGSGTGALAGVENE. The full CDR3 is CSVGSGTGALAGVENEQFF.

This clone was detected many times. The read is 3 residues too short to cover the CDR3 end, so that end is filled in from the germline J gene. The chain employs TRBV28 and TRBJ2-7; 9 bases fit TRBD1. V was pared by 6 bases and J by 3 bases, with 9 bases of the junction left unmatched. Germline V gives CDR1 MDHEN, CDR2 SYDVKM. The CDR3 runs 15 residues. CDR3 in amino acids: CASSTRGQGRYEQYF. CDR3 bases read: TGTGCCAGCAGCACTCGGGGACAGGGACGCTACGAG.